This T cell receptor beta chain stems from a study of monozygotic twins with inflammatory bowel disease. TCRdb re-called the 5' RACE reads and gives one entry per CDR3 protein, without DNA. The data show fewer than 450,000 distinct CDR3 sequences, and the top ten clones hold 2% to 3%. The germline gives CDR1 MNHEY, CDR2 SVGEGT. The CDR3 runs to 15 residues. The sequenced material came from blood. The origin of this receptor is a human donor with ulcerative colitis or Crohn's disease, or a healthy co-twin of an affected twin (not recorded which). This chain joins TRBV6-2 or TRBV6-3 and TRBJ2-1; as DNA is missing, the TRBD1 call by TCRdb cannot be tested. The CDR3 loop reads CASNRRGRAYNEQFF.